The entry below describes one T cell receptor beta chain. What it binds is not known. The sample originates from a study of cytomegalovirus exposure and HLA in healthy donors. Findings and caveats of the study: A later analysis reported that several of the most significant clusters appeared to be linked to common viral pathogens, among them Epstein-Barr virus. The study flagged roughly 150 TCR beta chains as cytomegalovirus-associated. Among TCR sequences, most were rare, though some public TCRs appeared in many donors.

Both 60 Vbeta primers and 13 Jbeta primers went into the PCR. Method: immunoSEQ multiplex PCR; TCRdb's copy keeps in-frame clones and lacks some. The sample consists of some 120,000 clones, roughly three quarters of them appearing once. From germline, CDR1 is LNHDA and CDR2 SQIVND (reference sequence). Trimming took 7 bases from V and 1 from J, leaving 22 bases between them. CDR3 length: 17 amino acids. The sample was PBMCs. This TCR was recovered from a woman younger than 30 in good health and CMV-seropositive. V usage is TRBV19 and J usage is TRBJ1-1; tentative D call: TRBD1 (6 bases). The CDR3 DNA is TGTGCCAGTATCCCCTCCCATTGGGGGCAGCCGAACACTGAAGCTTTCTTT. This encodes CASIPSHWGQPNTEAFF.